This T cell receptor (beta chain) was sequenced during a study of spatial heterogeneity in lung cancer. TCRdb reprocessed the 5' RACE reads with MiXCR, giving one entry per CDR3 protein. The repertoire holds around 92,000 distinct CDR3 sequences, with roughly 12% as singletons. This clonotype was seen only a few times. This CDR3 has 15 amino acids. CDR1 MNHEY and CDR2 SVGEGT come from the germline V gene. J was trimmed by 5 bases and V by 6 bases; bases with no gene match: 8. Time point indicated: sample taken at primary tumor resection. Sequences were derived from PBMCs, sampled at surgery. The clonotype was recovered from a male donor with early-stage non-small cell lung cancer. This chain connects TRBV6-2 or TRBV6-3 to TRBJ1-5, with 9 nucleotides matching TRBD1. As DNA, the CDR3 is TGTGCCAGCAGAACTCAACGGACAGGGGATCAGCCCCAGCATTTT. Translated: CASRTQRTGDQPQHF.